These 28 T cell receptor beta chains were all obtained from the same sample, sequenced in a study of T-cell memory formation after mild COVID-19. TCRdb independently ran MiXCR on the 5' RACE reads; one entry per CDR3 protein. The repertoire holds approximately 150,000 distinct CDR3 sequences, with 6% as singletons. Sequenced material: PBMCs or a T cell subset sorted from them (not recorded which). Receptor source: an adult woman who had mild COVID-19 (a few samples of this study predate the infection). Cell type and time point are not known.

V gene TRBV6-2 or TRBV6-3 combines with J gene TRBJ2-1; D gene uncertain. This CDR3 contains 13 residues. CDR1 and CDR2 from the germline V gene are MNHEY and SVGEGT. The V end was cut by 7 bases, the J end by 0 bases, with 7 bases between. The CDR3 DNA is TGTGCCAGCAAAAAGAGCTCCTACAATGAGCAGTTCTTC. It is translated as CASKKSSYNEQFF.

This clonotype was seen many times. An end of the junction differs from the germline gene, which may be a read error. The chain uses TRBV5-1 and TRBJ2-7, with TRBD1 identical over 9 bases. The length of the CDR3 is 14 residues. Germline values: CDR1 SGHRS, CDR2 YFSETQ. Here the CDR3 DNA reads TGTGCCAGCAGCTCGGGACAGGGTACCTACGAGCAGTACTTC. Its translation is CASSSGQGTYEQYF.

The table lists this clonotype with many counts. Here the CDR3 reads CASSLGAAKNIQYF. The DNA for the CDR3 is TGTGCCAGCAGCTTAGGTGCGGCCAAAAACATTCAGTACTTC. The chain uses TRBV7-8 and TRBJ2-4; D gene ambiguous. Deletions cut 1 base from V and 1 base from J, with 5 bases between. Germline V gene lookup returns CDR1 SGHVS and CDR2 FQNEAQ. The CDR3 is made up of 14 amino acids.

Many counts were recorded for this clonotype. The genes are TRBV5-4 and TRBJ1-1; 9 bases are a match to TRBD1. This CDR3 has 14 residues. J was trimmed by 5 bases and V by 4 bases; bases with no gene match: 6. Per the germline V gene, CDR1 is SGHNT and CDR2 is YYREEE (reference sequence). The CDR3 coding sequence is TGTGCCAGCAGCGTGGGACAGGGAGGGACTGAAGCTTTCTTT. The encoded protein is CASSVGQGGTEAFF.

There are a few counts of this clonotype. CDR3 nucleotide sequence: TGTGCCAGCTCACCACGTGCGGCTAGCGGGGGCACCGGGGAGCTGTTTTTT. This translates into CASSPRAASGGTGELFF. This rearrangement joins TRBV18 to TRBJ2-2, with 10 bases matching TRBD2. V shed 1 base and J 4 bases; nucleotides not matched to a gene: 6. Germline values: CDR1 KGHSH, CDR2 LQKENI. This CDR3 has 17 residues.

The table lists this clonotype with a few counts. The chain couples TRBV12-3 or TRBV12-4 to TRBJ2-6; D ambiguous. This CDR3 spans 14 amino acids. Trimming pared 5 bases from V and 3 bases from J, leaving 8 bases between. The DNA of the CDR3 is TGTGCCAGCAGTCTATCCGGTGGGGCCAACGTCCTGACTTTC. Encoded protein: CASSLSGGANVLTF.

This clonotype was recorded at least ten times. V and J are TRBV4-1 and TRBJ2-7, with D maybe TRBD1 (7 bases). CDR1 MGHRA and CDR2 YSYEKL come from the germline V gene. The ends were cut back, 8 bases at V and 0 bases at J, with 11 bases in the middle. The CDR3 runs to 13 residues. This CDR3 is CASSGGFSYEQYF. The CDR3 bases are TGCGCCAGCTCAGGGGGGTTCTCCTACGAGCAGTACTTC.

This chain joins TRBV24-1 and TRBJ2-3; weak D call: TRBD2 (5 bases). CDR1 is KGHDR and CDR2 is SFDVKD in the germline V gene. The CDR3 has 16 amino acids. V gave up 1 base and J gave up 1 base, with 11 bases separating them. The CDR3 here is CATSDFAAVGTDTQYF. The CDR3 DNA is TGTGCCACCAGTGATTTCGCAGCGGTGGGCACAGATACGCAGTATTTT.

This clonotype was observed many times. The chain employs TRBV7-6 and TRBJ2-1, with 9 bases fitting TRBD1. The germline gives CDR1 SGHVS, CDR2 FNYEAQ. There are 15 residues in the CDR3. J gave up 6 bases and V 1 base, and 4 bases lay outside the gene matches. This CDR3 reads CASSLEGTGRNEQFF. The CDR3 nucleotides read TGTGCCAGCAGCTTAGAAGGGACAGGGCGCAATGAGCAGTTCTTC.

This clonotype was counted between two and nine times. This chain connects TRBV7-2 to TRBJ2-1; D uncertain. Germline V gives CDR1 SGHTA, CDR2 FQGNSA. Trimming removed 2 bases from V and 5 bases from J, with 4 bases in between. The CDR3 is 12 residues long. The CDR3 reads CASSLYNNEQFF. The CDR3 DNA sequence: TGTGCCAGCAGCTTATATAACAATGAGCAGTTCTTC. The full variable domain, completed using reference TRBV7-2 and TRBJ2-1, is GAGVSQSPSNKVTEKGKDVELRCDPISGHTALYWYRQSLGQGLEFLIYFQGNSAPDKSGLPSDRFSAERTGGSVSTLTIQRTQQEDSAVYLCASSLYNNEQFFGPGTRLTVL.

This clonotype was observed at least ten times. The CDR3 coding sequence is TGCAGCGTTGTTTTCGGGTCTTCGGCGGGGGTAAACTATGGCTACACCTTC. Translation gives CSVVFGSSAGVNYGYTF. The V gene is TRBV29-1, the J gene TRBJ1-2; perhaps TRBD1 as D (5 bases). The CDR3 is 17 amino acids. Germline CDR1 reads SQVTM; CDR2 reads ANQGSEA. V gave up 4 bases and J gave up 2 bases, with 23 bases separating them.

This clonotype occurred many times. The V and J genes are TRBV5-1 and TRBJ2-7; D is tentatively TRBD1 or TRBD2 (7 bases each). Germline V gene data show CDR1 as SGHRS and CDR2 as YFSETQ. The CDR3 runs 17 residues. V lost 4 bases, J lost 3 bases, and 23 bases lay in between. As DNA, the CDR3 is TGCGCCAGCAGCCCGGGGGAGGGGGCCCAACCACTCTACGAGCAGTACTTC. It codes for CASSPGEGAQPLYEQYF.

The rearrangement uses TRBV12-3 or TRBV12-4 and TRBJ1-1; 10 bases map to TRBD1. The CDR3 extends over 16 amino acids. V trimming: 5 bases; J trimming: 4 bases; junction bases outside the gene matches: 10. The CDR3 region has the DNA TGTGCCAGCAGTCTATTATGGACAGGGGGTGGCACTGAAGCTTTCTTT. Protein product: CASSLLWTGGGTEAFF.

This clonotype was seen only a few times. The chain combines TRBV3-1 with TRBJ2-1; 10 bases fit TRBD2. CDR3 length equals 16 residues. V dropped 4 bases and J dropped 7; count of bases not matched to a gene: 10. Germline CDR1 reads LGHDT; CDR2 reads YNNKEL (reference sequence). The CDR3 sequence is CASSPWGAGGPNEQFF. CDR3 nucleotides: TGTGCCAGCAGCCCCTGGGGAGCGGGAGGGCCAAATGAGCAGTTCTTC.

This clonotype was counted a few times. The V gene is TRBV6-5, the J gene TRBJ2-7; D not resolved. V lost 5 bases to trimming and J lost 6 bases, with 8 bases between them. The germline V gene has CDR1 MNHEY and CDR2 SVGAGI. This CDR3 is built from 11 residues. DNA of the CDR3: TGTGCCAGCAGTAACGGATTCGAGCAGTACTTC. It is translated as CASSNGFEQYF.

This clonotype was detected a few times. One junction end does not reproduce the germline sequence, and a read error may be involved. This CDR3 is CASRRGRTGIAF. The CDR3 nucleotides read TGTGCCAGCAGAAGGGGGCGAACCGGGATCGCCTTC. This chain uses TRBV14 with TRBJ1-2; 7 bases map to TRBD1. This CDR3 comprises 12 residues. The germline gives CDR1 SGHDN, CDR2 FVKESK.

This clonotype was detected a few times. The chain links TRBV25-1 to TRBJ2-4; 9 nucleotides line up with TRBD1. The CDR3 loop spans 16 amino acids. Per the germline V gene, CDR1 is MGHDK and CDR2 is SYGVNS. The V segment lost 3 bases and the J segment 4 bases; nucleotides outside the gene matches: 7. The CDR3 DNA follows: TGTGCCAGCAGTGACAAAAGACAGGGGGGAAAAAACATTCAGTACTTC. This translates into CASSDKRQGGKNIQYF.

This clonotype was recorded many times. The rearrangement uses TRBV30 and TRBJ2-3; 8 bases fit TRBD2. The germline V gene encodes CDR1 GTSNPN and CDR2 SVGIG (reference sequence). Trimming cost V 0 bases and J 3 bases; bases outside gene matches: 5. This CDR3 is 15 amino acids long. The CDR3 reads CAWSVRLARTDTQYF. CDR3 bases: TGTGCCTGGAGTGTTCGACTAGCGAGGACAGATACGCAGTATTTT.

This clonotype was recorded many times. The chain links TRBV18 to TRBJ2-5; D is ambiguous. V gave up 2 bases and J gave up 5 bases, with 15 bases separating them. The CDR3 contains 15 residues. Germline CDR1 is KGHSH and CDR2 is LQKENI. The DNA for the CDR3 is TGTGCCAGCTCACCAAGAGAAAGGGTGGGTGAGACCCAGTACTTC. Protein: CASSPRERVGETQYF.

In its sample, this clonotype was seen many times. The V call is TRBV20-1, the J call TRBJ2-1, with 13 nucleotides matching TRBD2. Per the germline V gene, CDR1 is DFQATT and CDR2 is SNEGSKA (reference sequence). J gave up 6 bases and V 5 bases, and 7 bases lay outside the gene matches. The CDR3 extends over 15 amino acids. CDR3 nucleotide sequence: TGCAGTGCTCTTAAACTAGCGGGAGGGCCCAATGAGCAGTTCTTC. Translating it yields CSALKLAGGPNEQFF.

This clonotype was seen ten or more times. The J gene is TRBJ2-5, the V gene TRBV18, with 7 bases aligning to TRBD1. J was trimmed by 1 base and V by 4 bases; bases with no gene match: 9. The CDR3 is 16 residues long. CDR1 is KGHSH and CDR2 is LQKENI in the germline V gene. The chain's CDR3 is CASSLSGTVTQETQYF. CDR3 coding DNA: TGTGCCAGCTCACTGTCCGGGACAGTGACCCAAGAGACCCAGTACTTC.

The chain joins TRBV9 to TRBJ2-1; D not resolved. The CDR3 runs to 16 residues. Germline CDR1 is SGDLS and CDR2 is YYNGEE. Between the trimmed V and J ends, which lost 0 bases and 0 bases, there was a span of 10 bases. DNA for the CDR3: TGTGCCAGCAGCGTAGGGGCACATCACTCCTACAATGAGCAGTTCTTC. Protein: CASSVGAHHSYNEQFF.

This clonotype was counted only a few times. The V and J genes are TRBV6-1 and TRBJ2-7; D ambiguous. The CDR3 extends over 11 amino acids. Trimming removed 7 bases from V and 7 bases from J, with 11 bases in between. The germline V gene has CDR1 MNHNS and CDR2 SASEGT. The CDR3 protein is CASILVGEQYF. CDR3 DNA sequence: TGTGCCAGCATCCTTGTGGGGGAGCAGTACTTC.

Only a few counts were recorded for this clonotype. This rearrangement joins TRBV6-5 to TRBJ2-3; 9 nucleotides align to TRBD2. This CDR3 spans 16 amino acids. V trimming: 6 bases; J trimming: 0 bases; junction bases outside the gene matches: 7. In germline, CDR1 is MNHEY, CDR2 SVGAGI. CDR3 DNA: TGTGCCAGCAGCCGCGTTAGCGGGGGAAGCACAGATACGCAGTATTTT. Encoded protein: CASSRVSGGSTDTQYF.

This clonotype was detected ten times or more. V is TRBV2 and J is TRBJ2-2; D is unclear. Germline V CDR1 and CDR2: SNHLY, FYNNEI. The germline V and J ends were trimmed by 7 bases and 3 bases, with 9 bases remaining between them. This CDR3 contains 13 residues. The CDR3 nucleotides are TGTGCCAGCACCGGGCAGTACACCGGGGAGCTGTTTTTT. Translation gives CASTGQYTGELFF. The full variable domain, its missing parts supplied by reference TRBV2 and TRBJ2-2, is EPEVTQTPSHQVTQMGQEVILRCVPISNHLYFYWYRQILGQKVEFLVSFYNNEISEKSEIFDDQFSVERPDGSNFTLKIRSTKLEDSAMYFCASTGQYTGELFFGEGSRLTVL.

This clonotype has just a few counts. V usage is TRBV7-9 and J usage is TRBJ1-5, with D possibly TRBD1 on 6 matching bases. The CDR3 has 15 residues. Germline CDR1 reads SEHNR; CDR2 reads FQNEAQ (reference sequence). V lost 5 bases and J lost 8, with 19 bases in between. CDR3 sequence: CASSPGTGTGEPQHF. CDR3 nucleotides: TGTGCCAGCAGCCCCGGAACAGGGACCGGGGAGCCCCAGCATTTT.

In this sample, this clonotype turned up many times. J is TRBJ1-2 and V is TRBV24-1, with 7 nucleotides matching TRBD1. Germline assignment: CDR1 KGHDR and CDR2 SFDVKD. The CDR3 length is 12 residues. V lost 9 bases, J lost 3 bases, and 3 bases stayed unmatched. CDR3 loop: CATHDRDYGYTF. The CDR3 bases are TGTGCCACCCACGACAGGGACTATGGCTACACCTTC.

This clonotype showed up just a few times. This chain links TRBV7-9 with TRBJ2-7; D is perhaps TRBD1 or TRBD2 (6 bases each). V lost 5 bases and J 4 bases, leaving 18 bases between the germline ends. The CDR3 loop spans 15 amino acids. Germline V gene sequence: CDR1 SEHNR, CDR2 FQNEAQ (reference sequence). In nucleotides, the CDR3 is TGTGCCAGCAGCCCGAGTGGGGGCCGGGGGTACGAGCAGTACTTC. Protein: CASSPSGGRGYEQYF.